This T cell receptor (beta chain) was identified during a study of blood T cell repertoires in COVID-19. Study overall: COVID-19 samples collected from the United States, Italy and Spain covered acute and convalescent phases. Sample material is recorded as cDNA or gDNA derived from T cells, B-cell-depleted T cells, or PBMCs.

Residents of over 20 US areas, aged about 18 to 100 years, made up the participants. This CDR3 has 14 residues. V was cut by 0 bases and J by 6 bases, with 7 bases left in between. Germline values: CDR1 SGHRS, CDR2 YFSETQ. Original analysis: By means of reference gene primer amplification, nucleated cell counts were estimated. Produced via immunoSEQ multiplex PCR; TCRdb's table is partial and in-frame only. D and trimming come from the DNA, and the V and J calls and clone size come from that table. The sample includes 350,000 to 450,000 clones, approximately 89% of them seen just once. This receptor was identified in a man between 40 and 49 years old in a cohort exposed to, infected with or recovered from COVID-19 (not recorded which). The gene calls are TRBV5-1 and TRBJ1-6; D gene ambiguous. Sequenced sample: PBMCs or T cells enriched from blood (not recorded which). CDR3 nucleotides: TGCGCCAGCAGCTTGGACAGATTTAATTCACCCCTCCACTTT. It encodes CASSLDRFNSPLHF. Full variable domain (outside the CDR3, taken from reference TRBV5-1 and TRBJ1-6): KAGVTQTPRYLIKTRGQQVTLSCSPISGHRSVSWYQQTPGQGLQFLFEYFSETQRNKGNFPGRFSGRQFSNSRSEMNVSTLELGDSALYLCASSLDRFNSPLHFGNGTRLTVT.